This T cell receptor beta chain appears in the sequencing data of a study of T cells in women clearing cervical HPV infection. Study at large: Cases were women with histologically confirmed HPV16-related CIN3 or worse, including a couple of invasive cancers. HLA type stays a possible confounder, typing being limited. Study-wide results and limits: It is unknown whether associations predate infection; no effector/memory or HPV-specific sorting.

The protocol was immunoSEQ multiplex PCR, while the TCRdb copy is restricted to in-frame clones and leaves out a portion. This sample's table reports tens of thousands of clones. CDR1 is SGHVS and CDR2 is FNYEAQ in the germline V gene. Unmatched junction bases numbered 8, after V lost 7 bases and J lost 5 bases. The CDR3 length is 15 residues. Dot-blot hybridization genotyped cervical HPV amplified with MY09/MY11 PCR. A note on this clone: What it binds is not known. From the germline J gene comes the end of the CDR3, since the read stops 3 residues before it.

The receptor was isolated from a woman aged 18 to 75 with a cervical HPV16 infection that either progressed to CIN3+ or cleared (not recorded which). The chain links TRBV7-6 to TRBJ2-1, with 10 bases lining up with TRBD2. Sequenced material: blood buffy coat. The part of the CDR3 DNA that was read is TGTGCCAGCACCGCCCGGACTAGCGGACACAATGAG. This sequence encodes CASTARTSGHNE. The whole CDR3 protein is CASTARTSGHNEQFF.